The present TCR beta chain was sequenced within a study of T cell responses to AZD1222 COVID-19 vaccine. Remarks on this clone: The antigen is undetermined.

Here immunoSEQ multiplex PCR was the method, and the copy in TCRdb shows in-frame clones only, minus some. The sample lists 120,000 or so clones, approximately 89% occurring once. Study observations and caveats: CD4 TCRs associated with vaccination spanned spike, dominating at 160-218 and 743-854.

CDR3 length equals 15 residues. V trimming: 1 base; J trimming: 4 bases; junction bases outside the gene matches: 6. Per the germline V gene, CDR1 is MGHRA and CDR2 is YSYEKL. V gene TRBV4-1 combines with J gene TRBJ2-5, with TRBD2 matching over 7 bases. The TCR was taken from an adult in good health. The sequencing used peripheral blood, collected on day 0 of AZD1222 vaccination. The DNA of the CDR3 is TGCGCCAGCAGCCAAGCATTTGCGGGAGTAGAGACCCAGTACTTC. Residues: CASSQAFAGVETQYF.